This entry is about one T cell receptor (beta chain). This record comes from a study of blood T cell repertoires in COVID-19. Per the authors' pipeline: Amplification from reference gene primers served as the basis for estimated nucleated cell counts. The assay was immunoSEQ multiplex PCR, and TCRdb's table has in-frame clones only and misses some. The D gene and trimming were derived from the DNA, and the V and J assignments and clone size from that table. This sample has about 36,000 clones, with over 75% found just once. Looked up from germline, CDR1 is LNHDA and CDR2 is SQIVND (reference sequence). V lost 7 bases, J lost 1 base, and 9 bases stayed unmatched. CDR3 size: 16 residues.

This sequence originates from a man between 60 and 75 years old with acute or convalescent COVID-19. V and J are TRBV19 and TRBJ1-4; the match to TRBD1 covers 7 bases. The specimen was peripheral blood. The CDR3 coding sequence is TGTGCCAGTACTGTAGGAGGGGGCAGAACTAATGAAAAACTGTTTTTT. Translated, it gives CASTVGGGRTNEKLFF. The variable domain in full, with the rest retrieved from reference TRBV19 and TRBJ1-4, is DGGITQSPKYLFRKEGQNVTLSCEQNLNHDAMYWYRQDPGQGLRLIYYSQIVNDFQKGDIAEGYSVSREKKESFPLTVTSAQKNPTAFYLCASTVGGGRTNEKLFFGSGTQLSVL.